Sequencing of this T cell receptor beta chain was carried out in a study of read filtering for tumor transcriptome and immune sequencing. Study details: Among patients, roughly 17 were male and around 13 female, aged roughly 45 to 80 (mean around 66). DNase treatment preceded whole-transcriptome library preparation. Study results and caveats: The CD138-negative fraction was mixed bone marrow immune cells, not pure T cells.

The library was built from about 400 ng RNA with molecular barcoded adaptors for alpha/delta and beta/gamma chains. In TCRdb, the reads were re-called with MiXCR into one record per CDR3 protein. The data hold 65,000 or so distinct CDR3 sequences, with roughly 19% observed a single time. At the time of active disease, bone marrow was collected from every patient. At least ten counts were recorded for this clonotype. Its matching antigen is unknown. V lost 4 bases and J 9 bases, leaving 16 bases between the germline ends. CDR3 length: 15 residues. Looked up from germline, CDR1 is SNHLY and CDR2 is FYNNEI.

Sequencing was carried out using a population of CD138-negative cells sorted from bone marrow. The chain carries TRBV2 and TRBJ1-6; D is unresolved. The sequence was obtained from a donor at least 40 years old with multiple myeloma. The CDR3 sequence is CASSGGGIISSPLHF. The CDR3 DNA follows: TGTGCCAGCAGTGGAGGCGGGATTATCTCTTCACCCCTCCACTTT.